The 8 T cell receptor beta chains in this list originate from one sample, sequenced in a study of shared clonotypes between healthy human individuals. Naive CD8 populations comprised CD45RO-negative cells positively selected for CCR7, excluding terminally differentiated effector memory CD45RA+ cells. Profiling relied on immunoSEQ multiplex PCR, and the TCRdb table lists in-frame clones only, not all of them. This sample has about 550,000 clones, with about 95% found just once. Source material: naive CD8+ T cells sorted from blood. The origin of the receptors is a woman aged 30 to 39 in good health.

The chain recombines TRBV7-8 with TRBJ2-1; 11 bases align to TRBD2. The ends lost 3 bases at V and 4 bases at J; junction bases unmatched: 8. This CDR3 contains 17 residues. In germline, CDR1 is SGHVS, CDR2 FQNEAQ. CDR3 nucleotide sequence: TGTGCCAGCAGCTTCATTAGGGCTAGCGGGAGGTACAATGAGCAGTTCTTC. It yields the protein CASSFIRASGRYNEQFF.

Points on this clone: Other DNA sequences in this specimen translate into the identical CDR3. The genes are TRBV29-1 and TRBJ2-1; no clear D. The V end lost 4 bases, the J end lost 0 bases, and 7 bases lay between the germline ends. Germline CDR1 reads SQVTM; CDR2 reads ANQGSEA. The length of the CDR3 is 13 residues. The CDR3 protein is CSVVVSSYNEQFF. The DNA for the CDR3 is TGCAGCGTTGTTGTAAGCTCCTACAATGAGCAGTTCTTC.

The CDR3 nucleotides are TGCGCCAGCAGCTTGGCCTTCGGGGGAAACTACGAGCAGTACTTC. This encodes CASSLAFGGNYEQYF. The chain couples TRBV5-1 to TRBJ2-7; possibly TRBD2 for D (6 bases). The CDR3 sequence is 15 residues long. Germline V CDR1 and CDR2: SGHRS, YFSETQ. V gave up 0 bases and J gave up 3 bases, with 13 bases separating them.

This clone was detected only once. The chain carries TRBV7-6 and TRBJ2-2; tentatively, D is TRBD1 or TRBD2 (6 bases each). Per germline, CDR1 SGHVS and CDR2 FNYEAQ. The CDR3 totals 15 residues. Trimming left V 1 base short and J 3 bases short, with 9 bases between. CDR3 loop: CASSLGGADTGELFF. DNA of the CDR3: TGTGCCAGCAGCTTAGGGGGGGCGGACACCGGGGAGCTGTTTTTT.

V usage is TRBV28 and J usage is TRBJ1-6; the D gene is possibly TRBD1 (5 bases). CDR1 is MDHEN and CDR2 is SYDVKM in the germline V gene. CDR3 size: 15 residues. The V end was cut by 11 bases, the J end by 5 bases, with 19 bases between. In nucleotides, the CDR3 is TGTGCCGGGGGAAGATCGGAGAGAAATAATTCACCCCTCCACTTT. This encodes CAGGRSERNNSPLHF.

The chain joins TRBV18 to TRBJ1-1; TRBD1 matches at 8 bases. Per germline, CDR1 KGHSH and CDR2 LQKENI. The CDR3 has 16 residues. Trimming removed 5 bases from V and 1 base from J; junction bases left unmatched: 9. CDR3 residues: CASSFSPDRANTEAFF. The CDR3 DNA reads TGTGCCAGCTCATTCTCCCCGGACAGGGCGAACACTGAAGCTTTCTTT.

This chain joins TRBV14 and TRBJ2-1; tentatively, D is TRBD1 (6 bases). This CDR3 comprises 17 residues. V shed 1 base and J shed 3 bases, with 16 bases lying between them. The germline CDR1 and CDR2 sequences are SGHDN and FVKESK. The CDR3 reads CASSQGPQGGHYNEQFF. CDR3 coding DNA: TGTGCCAGCAGCCAAGGCCCCCAAGGGGGTCACTACAATGAGCAGTTCTTC.

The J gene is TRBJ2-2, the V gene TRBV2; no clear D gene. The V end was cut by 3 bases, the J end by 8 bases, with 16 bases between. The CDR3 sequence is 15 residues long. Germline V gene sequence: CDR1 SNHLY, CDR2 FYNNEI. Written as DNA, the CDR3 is TGTGCCAGCAGTGACTTCTCCTTAGCAGGAGGGGAGCTGTTTTTT. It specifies CASSDFSLAGGELFF. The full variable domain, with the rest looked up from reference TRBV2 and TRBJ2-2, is EPEVTQTPSHQVTQMGQEVILRCVPISNHLYFYWYRQILGQKVEFLVSFYNNEISEKSEIFDDQFSVERPDGSNFTLKIRSTKLEDSAMYFCASSDFSLAGGELFFGEGSRLTVL.